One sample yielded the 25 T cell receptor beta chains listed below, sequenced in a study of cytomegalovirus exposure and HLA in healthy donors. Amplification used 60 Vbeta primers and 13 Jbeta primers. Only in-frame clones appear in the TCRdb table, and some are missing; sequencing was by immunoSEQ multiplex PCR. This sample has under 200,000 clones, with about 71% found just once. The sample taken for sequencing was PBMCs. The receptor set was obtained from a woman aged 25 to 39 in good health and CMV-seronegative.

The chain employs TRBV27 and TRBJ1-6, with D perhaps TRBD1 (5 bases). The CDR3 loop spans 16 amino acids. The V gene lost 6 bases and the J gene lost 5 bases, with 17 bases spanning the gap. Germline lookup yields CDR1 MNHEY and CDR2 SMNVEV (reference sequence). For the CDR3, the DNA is TGTGCCAGCAGACCGTGGGCCGGACAAAATAATTCACCCCTCCACTTT. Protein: CASRPWAGQNNSPLHF.

For the CDR3, the DNA is TGTGCCAGCATCCAGGGGGCCGGGGAGCTGTTTTTT. Amino acids: CASIQGAGELFF. The V call is TRBV6-6, the J call TRBJ2-2, with 7 bases identical to TRBD1. CDR3 size: 12 residues. Unmatched junction bases numbered 2, after V lost 7 bases and J lost 6 bases. CDR1 and CDR2 from the germline V gene are MNHNY and SVGAGI (reference sequence).

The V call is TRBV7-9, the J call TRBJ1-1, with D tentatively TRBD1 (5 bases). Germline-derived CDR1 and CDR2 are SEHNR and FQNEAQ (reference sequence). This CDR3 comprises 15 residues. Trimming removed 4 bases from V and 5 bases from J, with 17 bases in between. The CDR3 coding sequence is TGTGCCAGCAGCTCCGCGACCCAGGGAAGGACTGAAGCTTTCTTT. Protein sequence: CASSSATQGRTEAFF. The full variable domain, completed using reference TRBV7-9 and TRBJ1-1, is DTGVSQNPRHKITKRGQNVTFRCDPISEHNRLYWYRQTLGQGPEFLTYFQNEAQLEKSRLLSDRFSAERPKGSFSTLEIQRTEQGDSAMYLCASSSATQGRTEAFFGQGTRLTVV.

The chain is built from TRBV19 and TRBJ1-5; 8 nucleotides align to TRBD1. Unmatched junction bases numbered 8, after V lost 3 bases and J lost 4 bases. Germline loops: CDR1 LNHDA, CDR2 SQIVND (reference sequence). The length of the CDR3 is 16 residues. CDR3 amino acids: CASSIGQGALNQPQHF. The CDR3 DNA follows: TGTGCCAGTAGTATCGGCCAGGGGGCCCTTAATCAGCCCCAGCATTTT.

This chain's CDR3 is CASSPESAGPQHF. The CDR3 DNA reads as TGTGCCAGCAGCCCTGAGAGTGCTGGGCCCCAGCATTTT. The rearrangement joins TRBV7-2 to TRBJ1-5; D gene uncertain. CDR1 is SGHTA, CDR2 FQGNSA, per germline. The CDR3 is 13 amino acids. V was trimmed by 5 bases and J by 9 bases, leaving 14 bases between them. Looking up the rest from reference TRBV7-2 and TRBJ1-5 gives the full variable domain: GAGVSQSPSNKVTEKGKDVELRCDPISGHTALYWYRQSLGQGLEFLIYFQGNSAPDKSGLPSDRFSAERTGGSVSTLTIQRTQQEDSAVYLCASSPESAGPQHFGDGTRLSIL.

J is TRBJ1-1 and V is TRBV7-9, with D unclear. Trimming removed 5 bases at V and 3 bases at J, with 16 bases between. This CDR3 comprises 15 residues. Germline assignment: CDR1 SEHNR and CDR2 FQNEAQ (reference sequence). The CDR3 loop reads CASSPLGGWDTEAFF. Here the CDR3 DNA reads TGTGCCAGCAGCCCCCTAGGAGGGTGGGACACTGAAGCTTTCTTT.

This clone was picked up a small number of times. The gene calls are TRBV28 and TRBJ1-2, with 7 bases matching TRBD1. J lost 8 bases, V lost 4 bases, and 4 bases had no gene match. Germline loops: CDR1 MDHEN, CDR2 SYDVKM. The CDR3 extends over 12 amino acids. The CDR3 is CASSSGGEGYTF. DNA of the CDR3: TGTGCCAGCAGTTCAGGGGGTGAGGGCTACACCTTC.

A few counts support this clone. This CDR3 is CASSLLSGEKLFF. The CDR3 DNA is TGTGCCAGCAGCTTGCTATCGGGTGAAAAACTGTTTTTT. The rearrangement links TRBV5-6 to TRBJ1-4; D unresolved. With 1 base removed from V and 7 bases from J, the gap between germline ends came to 8 bases. The CDR3 totals 13 residues. Per the germline V gene, CDR1 is SGHDT and CDR2 is YYEEEE.

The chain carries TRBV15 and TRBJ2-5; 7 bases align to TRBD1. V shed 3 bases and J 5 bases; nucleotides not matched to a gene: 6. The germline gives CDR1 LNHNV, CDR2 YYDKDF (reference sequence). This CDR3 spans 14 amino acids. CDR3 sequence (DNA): TGTGCCACCAGCAGCAGGGGGATGGTCGAGACCCAGTACTTC. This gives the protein CATSSRGMVETQYF.

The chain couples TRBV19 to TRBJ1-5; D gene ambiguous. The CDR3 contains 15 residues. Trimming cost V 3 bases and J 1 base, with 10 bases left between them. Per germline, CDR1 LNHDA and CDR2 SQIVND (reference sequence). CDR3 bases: TGTGCCAGTAGTATGAGGGCCCTAAGCAATCAGCCCCAGCATTTT. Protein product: CASSMRALSNQPQHF.

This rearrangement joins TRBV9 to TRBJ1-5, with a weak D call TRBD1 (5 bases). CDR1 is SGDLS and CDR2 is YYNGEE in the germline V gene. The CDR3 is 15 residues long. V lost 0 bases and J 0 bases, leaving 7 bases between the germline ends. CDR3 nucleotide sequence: TGTGCCAGCAGCGTAGGGACACATAGCAATCAGCCCCAGCATTTT. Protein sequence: CASSVGTHSNQPQHF.

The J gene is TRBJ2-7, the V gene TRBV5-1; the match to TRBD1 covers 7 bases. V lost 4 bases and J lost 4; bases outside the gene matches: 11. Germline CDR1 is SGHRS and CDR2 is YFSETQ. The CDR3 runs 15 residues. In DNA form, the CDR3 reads TGCGCCAGCAGCGCACTACAGGGGCGAATATACGAGCAGTACTTC. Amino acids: CASSALQGRIYEQYF.

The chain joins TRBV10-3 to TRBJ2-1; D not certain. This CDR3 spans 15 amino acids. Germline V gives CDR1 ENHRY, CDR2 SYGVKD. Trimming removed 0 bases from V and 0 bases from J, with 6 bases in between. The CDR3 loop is CAISESSSSYNEQFF. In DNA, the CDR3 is TGTGCCATCAGTGAGTCTTCATCCTCCTACAATGAGCAGTTCTTC.

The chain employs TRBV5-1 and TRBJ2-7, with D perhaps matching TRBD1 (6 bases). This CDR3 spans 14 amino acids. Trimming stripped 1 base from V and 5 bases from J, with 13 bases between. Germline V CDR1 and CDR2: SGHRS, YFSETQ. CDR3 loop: CASSLLQGTHEQYF. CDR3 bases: TGCGCCAGCAGCTTGCTACAGGGAACCCACGAGCAGTACTTC.

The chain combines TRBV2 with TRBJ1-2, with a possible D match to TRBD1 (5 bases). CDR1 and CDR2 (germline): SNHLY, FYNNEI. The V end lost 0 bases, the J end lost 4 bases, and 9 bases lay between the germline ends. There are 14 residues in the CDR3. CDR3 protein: CASSEALTGYGYTF. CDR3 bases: TGTGCCAGCAGTGAAGCGCTTACAGGCTATGGCTACACCTTC. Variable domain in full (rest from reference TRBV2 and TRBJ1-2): EPEVTQTPSHQVTQMGQEVILRCVPISNHLYFYWYRQILGQKVEFLVSFYNNEISEKSEIFDDQFSVERPDGSNFTLKIRSTKLEDSAMYFCASSEALTGYGYTFGSGTRLTVV.

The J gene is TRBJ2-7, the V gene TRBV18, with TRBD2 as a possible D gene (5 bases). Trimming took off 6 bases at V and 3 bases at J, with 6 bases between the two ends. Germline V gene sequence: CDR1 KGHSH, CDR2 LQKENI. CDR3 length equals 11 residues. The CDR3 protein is CASSGNYEQYF. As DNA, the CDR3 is TGTGCCAGCTCCGGGAACTACGAGCAGTACTTC.

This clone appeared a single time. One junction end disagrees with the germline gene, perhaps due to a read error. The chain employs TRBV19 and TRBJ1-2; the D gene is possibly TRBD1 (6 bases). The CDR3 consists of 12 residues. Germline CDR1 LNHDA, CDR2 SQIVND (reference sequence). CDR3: CTSSVQGGGYTF. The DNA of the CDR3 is TGTACCAGTAGTGTACAGGGCGGAGGCTACACCTTC.

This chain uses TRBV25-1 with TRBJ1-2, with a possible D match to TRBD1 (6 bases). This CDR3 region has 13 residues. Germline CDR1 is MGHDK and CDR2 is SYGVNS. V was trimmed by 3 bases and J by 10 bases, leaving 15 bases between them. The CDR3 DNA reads TGTGCCAGCAGTGATTGGGACAAAAAGGACTACACCTTC. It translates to CASSDWDKKDYTF.

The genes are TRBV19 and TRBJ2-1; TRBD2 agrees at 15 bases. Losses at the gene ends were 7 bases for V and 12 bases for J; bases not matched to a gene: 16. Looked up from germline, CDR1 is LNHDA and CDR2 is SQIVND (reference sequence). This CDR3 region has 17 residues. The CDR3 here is CASTQWGEPGLAGGQFF. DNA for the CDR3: TGTGCCAGTACCCAATGGGGGGAACCGGGACTAGCGGGAGGGCAGTTCTTC.

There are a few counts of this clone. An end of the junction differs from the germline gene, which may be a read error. The CDR3 DNA is TGTGCCAGCAGCCCGGGACAGCCGAACTATGGCTACACCTTC. This sequence encodes CASSPGQPNYGYTF. The chain carries TRBV5-1 and TRBJ1-2; 7 nucleotides align to TRBD1. Germline CDR1 is SGHRS and CDR2 is YFSETQ. CDR3 length equals 14 residues. The variable domain in full, completed from reference TRBV5-1 and TRBJ1-2, reads KAGVTQTPRYLIKTRGQQVTLSCSPISGHRSVSWYQQTPGQGLQFLFEYFSETQRNKGNFPGRFSGRQFSNSRSEMNVSTLELGDSALYLCASSPGQPNYGYTFGSGTRLTVV.

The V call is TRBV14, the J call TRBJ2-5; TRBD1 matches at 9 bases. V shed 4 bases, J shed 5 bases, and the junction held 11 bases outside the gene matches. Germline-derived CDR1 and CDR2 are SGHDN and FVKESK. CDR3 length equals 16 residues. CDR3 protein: CASSPTQGAIGETQYF. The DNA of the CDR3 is TGTGCCAGCAGCCCCACACAGGGGGCGATAGGGGAGACCCAGTACTTC.

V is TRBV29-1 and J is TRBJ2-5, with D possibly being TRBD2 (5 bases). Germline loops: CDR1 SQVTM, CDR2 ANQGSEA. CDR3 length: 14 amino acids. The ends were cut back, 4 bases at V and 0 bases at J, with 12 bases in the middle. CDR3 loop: CSVGGLSNQETQYF. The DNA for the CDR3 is TGCAGCGTTGGAGGGTTGAGTAACCAAGAGACCCAGTACTTC.

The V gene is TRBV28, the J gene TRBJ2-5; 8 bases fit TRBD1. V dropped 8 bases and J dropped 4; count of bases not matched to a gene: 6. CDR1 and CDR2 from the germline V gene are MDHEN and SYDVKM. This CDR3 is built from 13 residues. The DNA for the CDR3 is TGTGCCAGCGAGAGCAGGGGGCGAGAGACCCAGTACTTC. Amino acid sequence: CASESRGRETQYF.

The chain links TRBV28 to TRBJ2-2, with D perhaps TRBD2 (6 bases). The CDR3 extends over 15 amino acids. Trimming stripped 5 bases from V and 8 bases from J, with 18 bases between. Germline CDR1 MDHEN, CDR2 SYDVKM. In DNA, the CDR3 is TGTGCCAGCAGTCCCCCCTCGGAGGGGCAGGGGGAGCTGTTTTTT. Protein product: CASSPPSEGQGELFF.

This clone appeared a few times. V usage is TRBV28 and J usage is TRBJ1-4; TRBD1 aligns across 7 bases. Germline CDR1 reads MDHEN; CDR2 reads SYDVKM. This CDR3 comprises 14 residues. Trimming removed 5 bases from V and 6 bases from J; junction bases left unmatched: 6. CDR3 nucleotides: TGTGCCAGCAGTGGGGGACAGAGATATGAAAAACTGTTTTTT. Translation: CASSGGQRYEKLFF.